The entry below gives a single T cell receptor beta chain sequence along with its context. Its antigen is unidentified. The germline V and J ends were trimmed by 3 bases and 4 bases, with 15 bases remaining between them. The CDR3 is 15 residues long. Germline V gene data show CDR1 as GTSNPN and CDR2 as SVGIG (reference sequence). The sample belongs to a study of cytomegalovirus exposure and HLA in healthy donors. Overall study: When 398 donors were genotyped, about 81% of them were found to fall in the Caucasian-associated ancestry cluster.

The study's findings and limits: In a later analysis, at a false discovery rate of 0.05, under 20,000 TCR beta sequences matched HLA alleles. An analysis that came later showed most CMV-associated TCR beta chains appearing HLA-restricted. The study assumed roughly uniform donor sequencing depth for presence/absence analyses.

Vbeta (60) and Jbeta (13) primers were used in the PCR. Method: immunoSEQ multiplex PCR; TCRdb's copy keeps in-frame clones and lacks some. This sample has approximately 140,000 clones, with approximately 80% found just once. The receptor was isolated from a middle-aged woman in good health and CMV-seropositive. The genes are TRBV30 and TRBJ1-4; D is perhaps TRBD1 (6 bases). What was sequenced was PBMCs. The DNA of the CDR3 is TGTGCCTGGAGCGACTTCCCGGACAGTAATGAAAAACTGTTTTTT. It translates to CAWSDFPDSNEKLFF.